One and the same sample provided the 9 T cell receptor beta chains below, sequenced in a study of early T cells in non-severe SARS-CoV-2 infection (dated by TCRdb to the early 2020s). Libraries were made using 5' RACE. Sequencing relied on a NextSeq 500. TCRdb took the public reads, trimmed them with fastp at Q25, ran MiXCR for clone calling and kept in-frame beta chains. Rows are unified per CDR3 protein, each entry keeping the most common DNA and genes. Recorded for this sample are 85,000 to 100,000 distinct CDR3 sequences; approximately 11% of them occurred a single time. The ten most abundant clones make up under 5% of the sample. The material sequenced was whole blood, taken at baseline. The receptors come from an adult who was a healthcare worker with PCR-confirmed SARS-CoV-2 infection or an uninfected control (not recorded which).

In this sample, this clonotype turned up a few times. The J gene is TRBJ2-3, the V gene TRBV10-1; TRBD2 matches 8 bases. With 6 bases clipped from V and 4 bases from J, the junction kept 9 bases outside the gene matches. Germline V lookup: CDR1 WNHNN, CDR2 SYGVQD (reference sequence). CDR3 length: 15 residues. The CDR3 DNA reads as TGCGCCAGCAGCGCGACTAGCGACTCACCAGATACGCAGTATTTT. It encodes CASSATSDSPDTQYF.

The J gene is TRBJ2-2, the V gene TRBV7-2; possible D gene TRBD1, 5 bases. Germline CDR1 and CDR2: SGHTA and FQGNSA. The CDR3 spans 14 residues. V was shortened by 5 bases and J by 5 bases, with 12 bases between the two germline ends. In DNA form, the CDR3 reads TGTGCCAGCAGCGGACGGCAGGGAACCGGGGAGCTGTTTTTT. Amino acids: CASSGRQGTGELFF.

The chain links TRBV3-1 to TRBJ2-1, with TRBD2 matching over 12 bases. This CDR3 is built from 19 residues. Germline V gives CDR1 LGHDT, CDR2 YNNKEL (reference sequence). With V trimmed by 1 base and J by 6 bases, 13 bases remained unmatched. CDR3 nucleotide sequence: TGTGCCAGCAGCCAAGTGTCTAGCGGGAGGGCCGAGATGAGCAATGAGCAGTTCTTC. Amino acid sequence: CASSQVSSGRAEMSNEQFF.

At least ten counts were recorded for this clonotype. The chain joins TRBV20-1 to TRBJ1-2; unclear D gene. Trimming removed 1 base at V and 1 base at J, with 7 bases between. The germline gives CDR1 DFQATT, CDR2 SNEGSKA (reference sequence). The CDR3 runs 13 residues. CDR3 region: CSARAGDNYGYTF. The CDR3 DNA follows: TGCAGTGCTAGAGCCGGGGATAACTATGGCTACACCTTC.

The rearrangement joins TRBV5-4 to TRBJ2-5; weak D call: TRBD2 (6 bases). Germline lookup yields CDR1 SGHNT and CDR2 YYREEE (reference sequence). This CDR3 has 15 amino acids. Trimming took off 5 bases at V and 3 bases at J, with 17 bases between the two ends. CDR3 region: CASSPQAGPEETQYF. CDR3 coding DNA: TGTGCCAGCAGTCCGCAGGCGGGACCCGAAGAGACCCAGTACTTC.

This clonotype was seen a handful of times. The chain is built from TRBV9 and TRBJ2-3; no reliable D call. The CDR3 runs 13 residues. Germline assignment: CDR1 SGDLS and CDR2 YYNGEE. The ends were cut back, 3 bases at V and 6 bases at J, with 11 bases in the middle. The CDR3 reads CASSGTWSDTQYF. The CDR3 coding sequence is TGTGCCAGCAGCGGGACCTGGAGCGATACGCAGTATTTT.

This clonotype was observed at least ten times. The chain recombines TRBV20-1 with TRBJ2-1, with 8 bases fitting TRBD1. The junction had 9 bases not matched to a gene; V was cut back by 0 bases and J by 5 bases. Germline CDR1 and CDR2: DFQATT and SNEGSKA (reference sequence). The CDR3 runs 16 residues. CDR3 DNA sequence: TGCAGTGCTAGAGATAGGGGGACAGGTCGAAACAATGAGCAGTTCTTC. Residues: CSARDRGTGRNNEQFF.

This clonotype has a handful of counts. This chain links TRBV14 with TRBJ2-7, with 10 positions matching TRBD2. The length of the CDR3 is 17 residues. The V and J ends lost 0 bases and 4 bases, in that order; junction bases with no gene match: 9. The V gene's germline CDR1 is SGHDN and CDR2 FVKESK. The DNA for the CDR3 is TGTGCCAGCAGCCAAGACGGTCTAGCGGGGGTGTTATACGAGCAGTACTTC. Translated: CASSQDGLAGVLYEQYF.

The chain joins TRBV27 to TRBJ2-1; TRBD2 matches 13 bases. The CDR3 loop spans 14 amino acids. Germline trimming cut 4 bases from V and 9 bases from J; bases unmatched to any gene: 3. Looked up from germline, CDR1 is MNHEY and CDR2 is SMNVEV (reference sequence). CDR3 protein: CASSWTSGRGEQFF. DNA of the CDR3: TGTGCCAGCAGTTGGACTAGCGGGAGAGGTGAGCAGTTCTTC.